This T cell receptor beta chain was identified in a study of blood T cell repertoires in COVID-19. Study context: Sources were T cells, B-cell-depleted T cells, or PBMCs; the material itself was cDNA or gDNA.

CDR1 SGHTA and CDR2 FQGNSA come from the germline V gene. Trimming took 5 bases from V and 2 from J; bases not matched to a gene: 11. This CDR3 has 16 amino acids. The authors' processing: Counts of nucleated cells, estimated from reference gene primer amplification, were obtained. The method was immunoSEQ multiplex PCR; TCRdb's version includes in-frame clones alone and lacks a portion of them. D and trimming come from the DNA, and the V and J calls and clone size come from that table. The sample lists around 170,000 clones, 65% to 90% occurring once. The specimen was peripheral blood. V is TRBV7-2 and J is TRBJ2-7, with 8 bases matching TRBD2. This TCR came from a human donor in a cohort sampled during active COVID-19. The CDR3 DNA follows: TGTGCCAGCAGCCCCCCGGGGCGGGGGGCCGCCTACGAGCAGTACTTC. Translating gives CASSPPGRGAAYEQYF.